The rows below give T cell receptor beta chains drawn from one sample of a study of blood T cell repertoires in COVID-19. The table came from immunoSEQ multiplex PCR; TCRdb's copy has only in-frame clones and leaves some out. The profile shows about 100,000 clones, approximately 90% of them singletons. The sequencing sample was made of peripheral blood. These receptors all stem from a man in his fifties or sixties with acute or convalescent COVID-19. Each CDR3 is given without its conserved first and last residue.

v_gene: TRBV12-3/TRBV12-4
len: 11
j_gene: TRBJ1-5
CDR3aa: ASSGTGARPQH

v_gene: TRBV15
len: 13
j_gene: TRBJ1-1
CDR3aa: ATSRAGGSHTEAF

v_gene: TRBV6-1
len: 14
j_gene: TRBJ1-4
CDR3aa: ASSEVPGRTNEKLF

v_gene: TRBV7-8
len: 11
j_gene: TRBJ1-1
CDR3aa: ASSLSRNTEAF

v_gene: TRBV3-1/TRBV3-2
len: 13
j_gene: TRBJ2-7
CDR3aa: ASSLDRVQVNEQY

v_gene: TRBV18
len: 13
j_gene: TRBJ2-7
CDR3aa: ASSPPGQGRFEQY

v_gene: TRBV4-1
len: 12
j_gene: TRBJ1-6
CDR3aa: ASRPGAYNSPLH

v_gene: TRBV5-4
len: 13
j_gene: TRBJ1-4
CDR3aa: ASSSPSATNEKLF

v_gene: TRBV19
len: 16
j_gene: TRBJ1-5
CDR3aa: ASSDTGGNRPSNQPQH

v_gene: TRBV5-1
len: 16
j_gene: TRBJ2-5
CDR3aa: ASSPGRASGGAGETQY

v_gene: TRBV10-3
len: 13
j_gene: TRBJ1-2
CDR3aa: AISEWAGGDYGYT

v_gene: TRBV7-9
len: 13
j_gene: TRBJ2-7
CDR3aa: ASSWAGQGAAEQY

v_gene: TRBV7-9
len: 13
j_gene: TRBJ2-7
CDR3aa: ASKEDRGSIYEQY

v_gene: TRBV28
len: 15
j_gene: TRBJ2-1
CDR3aa: ASSSYRTGSSYNEQF